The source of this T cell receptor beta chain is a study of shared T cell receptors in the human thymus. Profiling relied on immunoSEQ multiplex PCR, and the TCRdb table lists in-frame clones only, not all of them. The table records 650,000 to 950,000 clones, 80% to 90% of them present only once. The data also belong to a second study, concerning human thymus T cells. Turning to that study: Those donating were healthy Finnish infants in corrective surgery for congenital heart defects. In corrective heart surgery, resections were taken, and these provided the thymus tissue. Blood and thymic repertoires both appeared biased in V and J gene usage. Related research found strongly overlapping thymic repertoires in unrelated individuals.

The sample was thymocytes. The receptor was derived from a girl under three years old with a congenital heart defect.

The CDR3 protein is CASSSRGDNNEQFF. CDR3 coding DNA: TGCGCCAGCAGCAGCCGGGGGGACAACAATGAGCAGTTCTTC. The chain links TRBV5-1 to TRBJ2-1; D possibly corresponds to TRBD2 (7 bases). CDR1 is SGHRS, CDR2 YFSETQ, per germline. Trimming pared 4 bases from V and 5 bases from J, leaving 13 bases between. CDR3 length: 14 residues. The full variable domain, completed using reference TRBV5-1 and TRBJ2-1, is KAGVTQTPRYLIKTRGQQVTLSCSPISGHRSVSWYQQTPGQGLQFLFEYFSETQRNKGNFPGRFSGRQFSNSRSEMNVSTLELGDSALYLCASSSRGDNNEQFFGPGTRLTVL.